Listed here are 29 T cell receptor beta chains from one sample, sequenced in a study of patients and donors after allogeneic stem cell transplantation. TCRdb used MiXCR to reprocess the RT-PCR reads, holding one entry per CDR3 protein. The sample carries about a million distinct CDR3 sequences, 18% recorded once. The sample consisted of blood, either unsorted or a sorted T cell fraction (not recorded which). The receptors were gathered from a human donor who was either an allogeneic HSCT recipient or a stem cell or donor lymphocyte infusion donor (not recorded which). It is not recorded whose cells these are; they may come from a transplant donor.

The CDR3 sequence: CASSPPQQGSTGELFF. The CDR3 region has the DNA TGTGCCAGCAGCCCCCCTCAACAGGGGAGCACCGGGGAGCTGTTTTTT. The chain has TRBV7-2 and TRBJ2-2; 7 nucleotides agree with TRBD1. The CDR3 covers 16 residues. V dropped 5 bases and J dropped 4; count of bases not matched to a gene: 10. Germline V gene sequence: CDR1 SGHTA, CDR2 FQGNSA.

This chain joins TRBV24-1 and TRBJ1-2; no reliable D call. The V end lost 5 bases, the J end lost 3 bases, and 12 bases lay between the germline ends. The CDR3 spans 14 residues. Looked up from germline, CDR1 is KGHDR and CDR2 is SFDVKD. The CDR3 protein is CATSGTRPDYGYTF. In DNA, the CDR3 is TGTGCCACCAGTGGGACCCGGCCCGACTATGGCTACACCTTC.

Many counts were recorded for this clonotype. V usage is TRBV24-1 and J usage is TRBJ2-1; TRBD2 matches 11 bases. Trimming cost V 3 bases and J 6 bases; bases outside gene matches: 6. Germline CDR1 and CDR2: KGHDR and SFDVKD. The length of the CDR3 is 16 residues. The CDR3 sequence: CATSDQTSGKSNEQFF. In DNA form, the CDR3 reads TGTGCCACCAGTGATCAGACTAGCGGGAAGTCCAATGAGCAGTTCTTC.

This clonotype turned up a few times. This chain connects TRBV9 to TRBJ2-3; 8 nucleotides line up with TRBD2. Germline V CDR1 and CDR2: SGDLS, YYNGEE. V was clipped by 0 bases and J by 10 bases; unmatched bases: 4. The CDR3 has 13 amino acids. CDR3: CASSVDGRGAQYF. The CDR3 DNA follows: TGTGCCAGCAGCGTAGACGGGAGGGGTGCGCAGTATTTT.

In this sample, this clonotype turned up a few times. The V call is TRBV12-3 or TRBV12-4, the J call TRBJ1-1; D perhaps matches TRBD1 (5 bases). Trimming took off 4 bases at V and 4 bases at J, with 10 bases between the two ends. The CDR3 is made up of 13 amino acids. CDR3 sequence reads: CASSWGTPTEAFF. The DNA of the CDR3 is TGTGCCAGCAGTTGGGGGACGCCCACTGAAGCTTTCTTT.

This clonotype has more than one count but fewer than ten. The CDR3 is CASHRAGVADTQYF. CDR3 bases: TGTGCCAGCCACCGAGCGGGAGTAGCAGATACGCAGTATTTT. The chain carries TRBV6-1 and TRBJ2-3, with TRBD2 matching over 8 bases. Trimming took 8 bases from V and 4 from J; bases not matched to a gene: 8. The CDR3 is 14 amino acids. The germline gives CDR1 MNHNS, CDR2 SASEGT.

J is TRBJ2-5 and V is TRBV6-5; 7 nucleotides match TRBD1. The CDR3 has 15 residues. Germline V lookup: CDR1 MNHEY, CDR2 SVGAGI. V shed 0 bases and J 3 bases; nucleotides not matched to a gene: 4. CDR3 bases: TGTGCCAGCAGTTACTCGGCGACAGGGAAAGAGACCCAGTACTTC. Its protein product is CASSYSATGKETQYF.

The CDR3 nucleotides are TGTGCCAGCAGTTTCCCCACCGGGACAGGGGCTTGGTACTTC. Its translation: CASSFPTGTGAWYF. The rearrangement uses TRBV28 and TRBJ2-7, with TRBD1 identical over 10 bases. J lost 12 bases, V lost 3 bases, and 11 bases had no gene match. CDR1 is MDHEN, CDR2 SYDVKM, per germline. The CDR3 covers 14 residues. Together with reference TRBV28 and TRBJ2-7, the CDR3 gives the full variable domain: DVKVTQSSRYLVKRTGEKVFLECVQDMDHENMFWYRQDPGLGLRLIYFSYDVKMKEKGDIPEGYSVSREKKERFSLILESASTNQTSMYLCASSFPTGTGAWYFGPGTRLTVT.

The chain recombines TRBV11-2 with TRBJ2-5; D is perhaps TRBD1 (6 bases). This CDR3 comprises 15 residues. Trimming left V 6 bases short and J 2 bases short, with 16 bases between. Germline V gives CDR1 SGHAT, CDR2 FQNNGV. CDR3 region: CASRFTDRLQETQYF. DNA for the CDR3: TGTGCCAGCAGATTCACCGACAGGCTACAAGAGACCCAGTACTTC.

This chain joins TRBV6-2 or TRBV6-3 and TRBJ2-3; TRBD2 matches 13 bases. There are 16 residues in the CDR3. The V and J ends lost 6 bases and 3 bases, in that order; junction bases with no gene match: 6. Germline V lookup: CDR1 MNHEY, CDR2 SVGEGT. The CDR3 spells CASRLLAGGPTDTQYF. In nucleotides, the CDR3 is TGTGCCAGCAGGTTACTAGCGGGAGGGCCAACAGATACGCAGTATTTT.

This clonotype showed up just a few times. J is TRBJ1-1 and V is TRBV6-5; D unclear. The CDR3 has 16 amino acids. The V and J ends lost 4 bases and 0 bases respectively, with 15 bases between them. Germline-derived CDR1 and CDR2 are MNHEY and SVGAGI. This chain's CDR3 is CASSSSLGRLNTEAFF. In nucleotides, the CDR3 is TGTGCCAGCAGTTCTTCCCTTGGACGGTTGAACACTGAAGCTTTCTTT.

This sequence joins TRBV12-3 or TRBV12-4 and TRBJ2-2; 7 positions agree with TRBD1. V was clipped by 6 bases and J by 7 bases; unmatched bases: 5. CDR3 length: 13 amino acids. In nucleotides, the CDR3 is TGTGCCAGCAGGAACTCAGGGGGCGGGGAGCTGTTTTTT. It encodes CASRNSGGGELFF.

The rearrangement joins TRBV5-1 to TRBJ2-2, with 7 bases matching TRBD2. This CDR3 spans 16 amino acids. Trimming took 0 bases from V and 1 from J; bases not matched to a gene: 3. CDR1 and CDR2 from the germline V gene are SGHRS and YFSETQ. The CDR3 bases are TGCGCCAGCAGCTTGGAGGCGGGGGAGAACACCGGGGAGCTGTTTTTT. Its translation: CASSLEAGENTGELFF.

V is TRBV7-8 and J is TRBJ2-7; D is unclear. Germline V gene sequence: CDR1 SGHVS, CDR2 FQNEAQ. This CDR3 is built from 14 residues. Trimming cost V 2 bases and J 5 bases, with 13 bases left between them. In DNA, the CDR3 is TGTGCCAGCAGCTTACTGACAATTCGGGACGAGCAGTACTTC. Its translation is CASSLLTIRDEQYF.

This clonotype came up a few times. The rearrangement uses TRBV12-3 or TRBV12-4 and TRBJ2-7, with D possibly matching TRBD1 (6 bases). The CDR3 contains 14 residues. The germline V and J ends were trimmed by 6 bases and 0 bases, with 12 bases remaining between them. The CDR3 here is CASRGAGSSYEQYF. In DNA form, the CDR3 reads TGTGCCAGCAGGGGGGCAGGGAGCTCCTACGAGCAGTACTTC.

V usage is TRBV6-2 or TRBV6-3 and J usage is TRBJ2-2; D is ambiguous. The germline gives CDR1 MNHEY, CDR2 SVGEGT. The CDR3 length is 14 residues. Trimming left V 0 bases short and J 1 base short, with 3 bases between. The CDR3 loop is CASSYSGNTGELFF. In nucleotides, the CDR3 is TGTGCCAGCAGTTACTCGGGGAACACCGGGGAGCTGTTTTTT.

At least ten counts were recorded for this clonotype. This rearrangement joins TRBV6-5 to TRBJ1-1; D is possibly TRBD1 (6 bases). Germline CDR1 and CDR2: MNHEY and SVGAGI. The CDR3 covers 18 residues. Trimming shortened V by 0 bases and J by 1 base, and 18 bases separated the two germline ends. CDR3 sequence reads: CASSYSSSPTGRNTEAFF. In DNA form, the CDR3 reads TGTGCCAGCAGTTACTCTAGTTCCCCCACAGGGCGGAACACTGAAGCTTTCTTT.

This clonotype was found a few times. The V call is TRBV9, the J call TRBJ1-2; 7 bases are shared with TRBD1. Germline V gene sequence: CDR1 SGDLS, CDR2 YYNGEE. The CDR3 has 12 amino acids. With V trimmed by 3 bases and J by 8 bases, 4 bases remained unmatched. The CDR3: CASSAQGDGYTF. The DNA for the CDR3 is TGTGCCAGCAGCGCTCAGGGGGACGGCTACACCTTC.

The chain joins TRBV29-1 to TRBJ2-5; no clear D gene. Trimming removed 4 bases at V and 1 base at J, with 13 bases between. Germline V gene data show CDR1 as SQVTM and CDR2 as ANQGSEA. The CDR3 has 14 amino acids. CDR3 nucleotide sequence: TGCAGCGTTGTAAGGGATAAAATCCAAGAGACCCAGTACTTC. Amino acids: CSVVRDKIQETQYF. The whole variable domain, remainder taken from reference TRBV29-1 and TRBJ2-5, is SAVISQKPSRDICQRGTSLTIQCQVDSQVTMMFWYRQQPGQSLTLIATANQGSEATYESGFVIDKFPISRPNLTFSTLTVSNMSPEDSSIYLCSVVRDKIQETQYFGPGTRLLVL.

The genes are TRBV6-1 and TRBJ1-4; D not certain. The CDR3 runs to 14 residues. The V gene's germline CDR1 is MNHNS and CDR2 SASEGT. V gave up 5 bases and J gave up 7 bases, with 14 bases separating them. CDR3 DNA: TGTGCCAGCAGTAGCCCCGGGAGAGGTGAAAAACTGTTTTTT. Translated: CASSSPGRGEKLFF.

This clonotype showed up just a few times. The chain couples TRBV12-3 or TRBV12-4 to TRBJ2-3, with a tentative D call TRBD2 (5 bases). V dropped 5 bases and J dropped 6 bases, with 15 bases sitting between them. The CDR3 loop spans 14 amino acids. The CDR3: CASSPSGILDTQYF. CDR3 nucleotide sequence: TGTGCCAGCAGTCCCTCCGGGATTTTGGATACGCAGTATTTT.

This clonotype was found many times. V and J are TRBV12-3 or TRBV12-4 and TRBJ2-3; D unresolved. The CDR3 runs to 15 residues. Trimming shortened V by 2 bases and J by 2 bases, and 11 bases separated the two germline ends. As DNA, the CDR3 is TGTGCCAGCAGTTTAATATCCGCGGCCACAGATACGCAGTATTTT. Amino acid sequence: CASSLISAATDTQYF.

This CDR3 reads CASSTQRGSTDTQYF. DNA of the CDR3: TGTGCCAGCAGCACCCAGCGGGGAAGCACAGATACGCAGTATTTT. The rearrangement joins TRBV7-2 to TRBJ2-3, with 7 bases identical to TRBD2. This CDR3 spans 15 amino acids. J gave up 0 bases and V 5 bases, and 5 bases lay outside the gene matches. Germline V CDR1 and CDR2: SGHTA, FQGNSA. The variable domain in full, with the rest retrieved from reference TRBV7-2 and TRBJ2-3, is GAGVSQSPSNKVTEKGKDVELRCDPISGHTALYWYRQSLGQGLEFLIYFQGNSAPDKSGLPSDRFSAERTGGSVSTLTIQRTQQEDSAVYLCASSTQRGSTDTQYFGPGTRLTVL.

This clonotype was counted between two and nine times. This rearrangement joins TRBV7-8 to TRBJ2-1; possible D gene TRBD2, 6 bases. Per germline, CDR1 SGHVS and CDR2 FQNEAQ. The CDR3 consists of 13 residues. The V end was cut by 3 bases, the J end by 7 bases, with 10 bases between. The CDR3 bases are TGTGCCAGCAGCTTTTTAGCGGCGAATGAGCAGTTCTTC. This codes for CASSFLAANEQFF.

This clonotype showed up many times. This sequence joins TRBV6-5 and TRBJ2-1, with no clear D. V was trimmed by 4 bases and J by 3 bases, leaving 10 bases between them. Germline CDR1 MNHEY, CDR2 SVGAGI. The CDR3 totals 14 residues. The CDR3 nucleotides read TGTGCCAGCAGTTCTGGCCTCAACTACAATGAGCAGTTCTTC. Protein: CASSSGLNYNEQFF.

In this sample, this clonotype turned up a few times. The rearrangement joins TRBV12-3 or TRBV12-4 to TRBJ1-1; 11 bases map to TRBD1. J was trimmed by 4 bases and V by 4 bases; bases with no gene match: 8. CDR3 length: 16 amino acids. This chain's CDR3 is CASSSGTGGAGTEAFF. CDR3 in DNA: TGTGCCAGCAGTTCCGGGACAGGGGGTGCGGGCACTGAAGCTTTCTTT.

The rearrangement uses TRBV7-2 and TRBJ2-5; D is unclear. Germline V CDR1 and CDR2: SGHTA, FQGNSA. There are 13 residues in the CDR3. V was trimmed by 5 bases and J by 5 bases, leaving 12 bases between them. CDR3 nucleotide sequence: TGTGCCAGCAGCCCCCAGGTGGGGGAGACCCAGTACTTC. Its translation: CASSPQVGETQYF.

This clonotype was detected a few times. V gene TRBV28 combines with J gene TRBJ1-2; D may be TRBD1 (5 bases). This CDR3 region has 14 residues. The germline gives CDR1 MDHEN, CDR2 SYDVKM. Trimming pared 2 bases from V and 6 bases from J, leaving 13 bases between. The CDR3 sequence: CASSLTKGGDGYTF. The CDR3, as DNA: TGTGCCAGCAGTTTAACCAAGGGAGGGGATGGCTACACCTTC.

The V call is TRBV6-6, the J call TRBJ1-2, with 9 nucleotides matching TRBD1. CDR3 size: 13 residues. The V gene's germline CDR1 is MNHNY and CDR2 SVGAGI (reference sequence). Trimming at V came to 7 bases and at J to 8 bases, leaving 8 bases not matched to a gene. The DNA for the CDR3 is TGTGCCAGCAACTTCGGGACAGGGAGAGGCTACACCTTC. Translation: CASNFGTGRGYTF.